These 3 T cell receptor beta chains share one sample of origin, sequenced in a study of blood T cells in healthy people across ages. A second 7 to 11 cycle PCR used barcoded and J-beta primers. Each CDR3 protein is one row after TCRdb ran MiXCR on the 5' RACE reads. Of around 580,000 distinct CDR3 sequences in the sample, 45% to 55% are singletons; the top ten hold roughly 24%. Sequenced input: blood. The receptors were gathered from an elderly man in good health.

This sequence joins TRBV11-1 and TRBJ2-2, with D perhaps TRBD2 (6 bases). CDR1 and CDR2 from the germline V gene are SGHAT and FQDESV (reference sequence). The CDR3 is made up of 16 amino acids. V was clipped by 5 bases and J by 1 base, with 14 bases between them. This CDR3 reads CASSQLGGVNTGELFF. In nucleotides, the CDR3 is TGTGCCAGCAGCCAACTCGGAGGGGTGAACACCGGGGAGCTGTTTTTT.

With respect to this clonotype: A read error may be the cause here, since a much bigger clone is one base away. CDR3 amino acids: CASSDTRQGHGYTF. In DNA form, the CDR3 reads TGTGCCAGCAGTGACACGAGACAGGGCCATGGCTACACCTTC. The chain is built from TRBV6-5 and TRBJ1-2, with 7 bases identical to TRBD1. The CDR3 is made up of 14 amino acids. The V gene's germline CDR1 is MNHEY and CDR2 SVGAGI. J gave up 6 bases and V 5 bases, and 9 bases lay outside the gene matches.

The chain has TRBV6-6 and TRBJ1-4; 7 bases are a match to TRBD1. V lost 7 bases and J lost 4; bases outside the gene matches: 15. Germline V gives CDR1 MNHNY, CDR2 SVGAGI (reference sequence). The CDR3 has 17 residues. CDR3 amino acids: CASTDKKEGAVNEKLFF. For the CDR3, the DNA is TGTGCCAGCACCGACAAAAAAGAGGGGGCCGTTAATGAAAAACTGTTTTTT.